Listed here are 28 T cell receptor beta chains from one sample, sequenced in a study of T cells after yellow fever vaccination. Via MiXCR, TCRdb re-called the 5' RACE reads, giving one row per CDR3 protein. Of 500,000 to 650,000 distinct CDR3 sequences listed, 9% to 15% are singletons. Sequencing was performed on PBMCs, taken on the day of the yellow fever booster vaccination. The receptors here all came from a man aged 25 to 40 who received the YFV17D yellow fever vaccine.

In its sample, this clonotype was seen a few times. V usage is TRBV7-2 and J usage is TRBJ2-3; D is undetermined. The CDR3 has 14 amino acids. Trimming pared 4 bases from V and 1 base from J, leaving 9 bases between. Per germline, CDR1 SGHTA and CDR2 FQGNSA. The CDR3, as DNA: TGTGCCAGCAGCTCCAGGAAAGGCACAGATACGCAGTATTTT. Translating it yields CASSSRKGTDTQYF.

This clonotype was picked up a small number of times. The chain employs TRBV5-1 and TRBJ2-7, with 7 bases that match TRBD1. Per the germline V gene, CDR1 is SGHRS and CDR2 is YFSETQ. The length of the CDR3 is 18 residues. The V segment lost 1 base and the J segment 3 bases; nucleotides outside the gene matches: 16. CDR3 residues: CASSLRGTDLSLYYEQYF. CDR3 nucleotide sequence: TGCGCCAGCAGCTTGAGGGGGACAGACCTCTCCCTCTACTACGAGCAGTACTTC. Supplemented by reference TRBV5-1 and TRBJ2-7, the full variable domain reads KAGVTQTPRYLIKTRGQQVTLSCSPISGHRSVSWYQQTPGQGLQFLFEYFSETQRNKGNFPGRFSGRQFSNSRSEMNVSTLELGDSALYLCASSLRGTDLSLYYEQYFGPGTRLTVT.

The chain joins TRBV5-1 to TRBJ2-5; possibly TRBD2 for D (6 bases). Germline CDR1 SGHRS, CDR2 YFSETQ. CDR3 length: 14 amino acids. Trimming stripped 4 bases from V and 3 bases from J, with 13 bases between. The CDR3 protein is CASSPGSQKETQYF. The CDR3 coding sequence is TGCGCCAGCAGCCCCGGGAGCCAGAAAGAGACCCAGTACTTC. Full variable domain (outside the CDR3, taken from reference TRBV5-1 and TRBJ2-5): KAGVTQTPRYLIKTRGQQVTLSCSPISGHRSVSWYQQTPGQGLQFLFEYFSETQRNKGNFPGRFSGRQFSNSRSEMNVSTLELGDSALYLCASSPGSQKETQYFGPGTRLLVL.

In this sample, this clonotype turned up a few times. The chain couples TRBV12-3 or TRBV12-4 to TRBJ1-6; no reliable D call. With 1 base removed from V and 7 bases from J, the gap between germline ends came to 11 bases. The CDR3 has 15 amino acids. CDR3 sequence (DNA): TGTGCCAGCAGTTTAGATGGGGAGCTGAATTCACCCCTCCACTTT. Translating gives CASSLDGELNSPLHF.

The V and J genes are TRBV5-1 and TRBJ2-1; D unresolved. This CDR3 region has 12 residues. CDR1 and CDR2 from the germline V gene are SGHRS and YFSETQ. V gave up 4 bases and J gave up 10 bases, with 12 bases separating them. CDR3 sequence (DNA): TGCGCCAGCAGCCCCCTCGCGGACGAGCAGTTCTTC. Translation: CASSPLADEQFF.

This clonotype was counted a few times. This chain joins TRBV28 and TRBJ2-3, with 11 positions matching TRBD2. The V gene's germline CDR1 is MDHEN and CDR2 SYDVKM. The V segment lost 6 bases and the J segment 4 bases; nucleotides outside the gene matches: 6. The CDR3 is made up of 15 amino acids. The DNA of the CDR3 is TGTGCCAGCAGCCCTAGCGGGAGGATCGCAGATACGCAGTATTTT. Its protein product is CASSPSGRIADTQYF.

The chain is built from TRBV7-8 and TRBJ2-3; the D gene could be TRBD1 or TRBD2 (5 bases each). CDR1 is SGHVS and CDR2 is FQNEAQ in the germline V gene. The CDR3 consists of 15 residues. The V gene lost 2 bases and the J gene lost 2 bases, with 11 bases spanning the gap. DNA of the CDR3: TGTGCCAGCAGCTTATTTCTGGGGACCACAGATACGCAGTATTTT. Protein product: CASSLFLGTTDTQYF.

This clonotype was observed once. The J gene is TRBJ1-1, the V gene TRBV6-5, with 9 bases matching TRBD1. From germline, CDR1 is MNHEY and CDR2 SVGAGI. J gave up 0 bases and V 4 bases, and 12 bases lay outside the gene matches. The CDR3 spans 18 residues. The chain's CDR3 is CASSSRRTGANMNTEAFF. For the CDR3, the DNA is TGTGCCAGCAGTTCTCGTAGGACAGGGGCGAACATGAACACTGAAGCTTTCTTT.

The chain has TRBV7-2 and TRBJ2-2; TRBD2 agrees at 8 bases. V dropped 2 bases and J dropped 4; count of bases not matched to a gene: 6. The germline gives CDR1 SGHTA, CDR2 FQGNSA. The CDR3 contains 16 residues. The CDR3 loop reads CASSLIAAGGTGELFF. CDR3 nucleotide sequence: TGTGCCAGCAGCTTAATCGCGGCGGGAGGCACCGGGGAGCTGTTTTTT.

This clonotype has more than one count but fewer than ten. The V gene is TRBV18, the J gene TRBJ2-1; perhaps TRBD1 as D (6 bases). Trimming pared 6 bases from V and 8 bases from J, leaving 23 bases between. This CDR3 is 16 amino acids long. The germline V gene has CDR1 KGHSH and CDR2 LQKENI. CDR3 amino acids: CASSLTTGLQLDEQFF. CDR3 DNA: TGTGCCAGCTCGCTTACTACAGGGTTGCAACTGGATGAGCAGTTCTTC.

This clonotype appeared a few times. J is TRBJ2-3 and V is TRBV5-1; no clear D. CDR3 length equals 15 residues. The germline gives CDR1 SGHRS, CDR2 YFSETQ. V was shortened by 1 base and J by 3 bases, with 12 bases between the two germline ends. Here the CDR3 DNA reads TGCGCCAGCAGCTTGAACGCAGTTTTAACAGATACGCAGTATTTT. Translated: CASSLNAVLTDTQYF. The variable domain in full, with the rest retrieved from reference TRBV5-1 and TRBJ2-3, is KAGVTQTPRYLIKTRGQQVTLSCSPISGHRSVSWYQQTPGQGLQFLFEYFSETQRNKGNFPGRFSGRQFSNSRSEMNVSTLELGDSALYLCASSLNAVLTDTQYFGPGTRLTVL.

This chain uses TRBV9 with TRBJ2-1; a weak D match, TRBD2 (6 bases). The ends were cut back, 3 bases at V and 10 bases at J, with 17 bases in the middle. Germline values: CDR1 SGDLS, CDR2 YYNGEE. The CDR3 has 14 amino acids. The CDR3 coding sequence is TGTGCCAGCAGCGGTGCAGGGAGGTGGTGGGAGCAGTTCTTC. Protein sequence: CASSGAGRWWEQFF.

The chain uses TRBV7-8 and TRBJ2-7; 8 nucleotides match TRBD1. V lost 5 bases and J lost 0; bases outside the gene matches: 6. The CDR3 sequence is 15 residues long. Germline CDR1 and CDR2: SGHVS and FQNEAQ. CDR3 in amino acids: CASSTGQGISYEQYF. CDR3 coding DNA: TGTGCCAGCAGCACCGGACAGGGAATCTCCTACGAGCAGTACTTC.

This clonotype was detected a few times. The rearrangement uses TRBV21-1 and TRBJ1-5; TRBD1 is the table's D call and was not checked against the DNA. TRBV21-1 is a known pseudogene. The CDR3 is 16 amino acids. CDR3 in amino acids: CASSTSGTDSNQPQHF. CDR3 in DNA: TGTGCCAGCAGCACTTCCGGGACAGATAGCAATCAGCCCCAGCATTTT.

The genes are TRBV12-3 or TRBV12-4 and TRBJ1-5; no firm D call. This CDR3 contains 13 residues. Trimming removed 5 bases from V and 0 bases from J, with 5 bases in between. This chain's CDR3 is CASSEYSNQPQHF. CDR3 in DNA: TGTGCCAGCAGTGAGTATAGCAATCAGCCCCAGCATTTT.

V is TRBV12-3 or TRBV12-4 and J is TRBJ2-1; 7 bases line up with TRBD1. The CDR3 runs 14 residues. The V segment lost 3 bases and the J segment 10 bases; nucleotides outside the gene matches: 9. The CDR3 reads CASSLDRLPEEQFF. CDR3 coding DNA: TGTGCCAGCAGTTTGGACAGGCTCCCGGAAGAGCAGTTCTTC.

In DNA, the CDR3 is TGTGCCAGCAGCTACCCGTCGACAGGGGGAAGCACAGATACGCAGTATTTT. Translation: CASSYPSTGGSTDTQYF. The chain links TRBV7-8 to TRBJ2-3; 9 bases are a match to TRBD1. V lost 4 bases, J lost 0 bases, and 8 bases stayed unmatched. This CDR3 contains 17 residues. Germline V lookup: CDR1 SGHVS, CDR2 FQNEAQ.

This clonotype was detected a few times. CDR3 bases: TGTGCCAGCAGTTTCAGAGGCAGGGGTCCTCACGAGCAGTACTTC. Translating gives CASSFRGRGPHEQYF. V is TRBV27 and J is TRBJ2-7, with a possible D match to TRBD1 (6 bases). There are 15 residues in the CDR3. The germline V gene has CDR1 MNHEY and CDR2 SMNVEV (reference sequence). Deletions cut 3 bases from V and 5 bases from J, with 17 bases between.

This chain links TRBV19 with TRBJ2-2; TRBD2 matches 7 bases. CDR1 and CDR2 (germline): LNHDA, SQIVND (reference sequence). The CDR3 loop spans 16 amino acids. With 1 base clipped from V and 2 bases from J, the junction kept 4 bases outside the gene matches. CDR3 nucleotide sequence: TGTGCCAGTAGTATAGCGGTAGCGGGCAACACCGGGGAGCTGTTTTTT. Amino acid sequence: CASSIAVAGNTGELFF. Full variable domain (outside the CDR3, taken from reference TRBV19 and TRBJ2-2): DGGITQSPKYLFRKEGQNVTLSCEQNLNHDAMYWYRQDPGQGLRLIYYSQIVNDFQKGDIAEGYSVSREKKESFPLTVTSAQKNPTAFYLCASSIAVAGNTGELFFGEGSRLTVL.

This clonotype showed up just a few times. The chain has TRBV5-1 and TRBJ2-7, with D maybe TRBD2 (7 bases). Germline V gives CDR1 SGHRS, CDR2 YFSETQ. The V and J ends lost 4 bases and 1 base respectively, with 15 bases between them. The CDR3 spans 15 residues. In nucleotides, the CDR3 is TGCGCCAGCAGCCGGGGAGGGGGAGATTCCTACGAGCAGTACTTC. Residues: CASSRGGGDSYEQYF.

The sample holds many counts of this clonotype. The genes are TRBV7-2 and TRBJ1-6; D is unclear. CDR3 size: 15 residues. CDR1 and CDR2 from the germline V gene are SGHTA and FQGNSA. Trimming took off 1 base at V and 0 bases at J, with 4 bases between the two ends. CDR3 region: CASSLESSYNSPLHF. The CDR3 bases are TGTGCCAGCAGCTTAGAGAGCTCCTATAATTCACCCCTCCACTTT.

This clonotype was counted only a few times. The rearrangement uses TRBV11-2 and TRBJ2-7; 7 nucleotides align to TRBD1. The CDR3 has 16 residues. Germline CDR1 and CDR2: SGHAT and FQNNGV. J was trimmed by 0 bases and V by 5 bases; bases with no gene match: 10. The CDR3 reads CASSTRQGFVSYEQYF. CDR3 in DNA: TGTGCCAGCAGCACCAGACAGGGTTTTGTCTCCTACGAGCAGTACTTC. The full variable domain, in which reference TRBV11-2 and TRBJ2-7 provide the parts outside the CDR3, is EAGVAQSPRYKIIEKRQSVAFWCNPISGHATLYWYQQILGQGPKLLIQFQNNGVVDDSQLPKDRFSAERLKGVDSTLKIQPAKLEDSAVYLCASSTRQGFVSYEQYFGPGTRLTVT.

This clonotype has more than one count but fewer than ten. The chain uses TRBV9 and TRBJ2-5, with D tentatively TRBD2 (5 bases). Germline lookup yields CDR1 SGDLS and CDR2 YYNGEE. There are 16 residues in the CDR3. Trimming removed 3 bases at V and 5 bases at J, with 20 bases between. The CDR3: CASSAALVAGGETQYF. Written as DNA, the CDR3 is TGTGCCAGCAGCGCAGCCCTAGTGGCGGGCGGGGAGACCCAGTACTTC.

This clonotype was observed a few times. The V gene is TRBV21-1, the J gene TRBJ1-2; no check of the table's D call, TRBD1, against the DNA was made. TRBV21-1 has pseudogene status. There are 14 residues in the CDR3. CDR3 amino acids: CARPPRQGTYGYTF. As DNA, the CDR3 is TGTGCCAGGCCGCCTAGACAGGGGACCTATGGCTACACCTTC.

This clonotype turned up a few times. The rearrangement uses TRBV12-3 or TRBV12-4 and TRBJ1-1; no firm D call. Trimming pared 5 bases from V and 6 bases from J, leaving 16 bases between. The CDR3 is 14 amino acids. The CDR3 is CASSLTRVRAEAFF. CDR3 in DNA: TGTGCCAGCAGTCTCACACGCGTAAGGGCTGAAGCTTTCTTT.

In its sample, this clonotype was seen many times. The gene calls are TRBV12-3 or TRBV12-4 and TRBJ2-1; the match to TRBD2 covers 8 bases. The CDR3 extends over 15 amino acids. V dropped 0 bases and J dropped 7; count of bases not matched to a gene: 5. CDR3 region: CASSLASGDGNEQFF. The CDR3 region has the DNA TGTGCCAGCAGTTTAGCTAGCGGGGATGGGAATGAGCAGTTCTTC.

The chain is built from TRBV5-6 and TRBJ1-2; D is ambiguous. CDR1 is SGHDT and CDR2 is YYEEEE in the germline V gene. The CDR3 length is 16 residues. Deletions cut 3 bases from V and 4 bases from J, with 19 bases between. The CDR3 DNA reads TGTGCCAGCAGCTCTTCGGGTAGGGAAGATAGCTATGGCTACACCTTC. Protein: CASSSSGREDSYGYTF.

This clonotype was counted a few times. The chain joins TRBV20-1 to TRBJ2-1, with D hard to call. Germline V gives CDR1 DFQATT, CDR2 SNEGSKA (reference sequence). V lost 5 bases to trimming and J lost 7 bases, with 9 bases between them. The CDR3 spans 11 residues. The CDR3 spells CSAPRLNEQFF. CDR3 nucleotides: TGCAGTGCTCCTCGACTTAATGAGCAGTTCTTC.